This T cell receptor beta chain is drawn from a study of blood T cell repertoires in COVID-19. Looking at the study overall: Samples representing acute and convalescent COVID-19 were sourced from the United States, Italy and Spain. The cDNA or gDNA used as material had been derived from T cells, B-cell-depleted T cells, or PBMCs.

V was pared by 4 bases and J by 3 bases, with 2 bases of the junction left unmatched. CDR3 length: 13 amino acids. Germline CDR1 is SGHNT and CDR2 is YYREEE (reference sequence). In the original workflow: Nucleated cell counts were estimated from reference gene primer amplification. Sequenced by immunoSEQ multiplex PCR; TCRdb stores in-frame clones only, minus some. V and J calls and clone size are those listed in that table; D and trimming were worked out from the DNA. The sample has fewer than 85,000 clones, roughly 70% seen once. The sample consisted of peripheral blood. The chain couples TRBV5-4 to TRBJ2-5; TRBD2 matches 8 bases. The TCR was taken from a man aged 55-75 years with acute or convalescent COVID-19. The CDR3 loop is CASSKAGEETQYF. In DNA, the CDR3 is TGTGCCAGCAGCAAAGCGGGAGAAGAGACCCAGTACTTC.